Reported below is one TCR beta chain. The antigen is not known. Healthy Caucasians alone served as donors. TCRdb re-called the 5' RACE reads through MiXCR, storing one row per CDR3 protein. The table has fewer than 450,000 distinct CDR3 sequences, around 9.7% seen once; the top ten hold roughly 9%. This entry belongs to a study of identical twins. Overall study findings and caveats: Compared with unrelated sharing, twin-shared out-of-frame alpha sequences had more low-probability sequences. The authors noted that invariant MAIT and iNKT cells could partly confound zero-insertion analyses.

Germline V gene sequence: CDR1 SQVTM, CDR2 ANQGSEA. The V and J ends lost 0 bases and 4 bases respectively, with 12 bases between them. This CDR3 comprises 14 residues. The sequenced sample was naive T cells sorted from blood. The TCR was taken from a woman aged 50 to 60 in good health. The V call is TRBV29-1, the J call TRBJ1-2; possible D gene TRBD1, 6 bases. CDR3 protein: CSVEEGGRIYGYTF. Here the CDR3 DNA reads TGCAGCGTTGAAGAAGGGGGGAGGATCTATGGCTACACCTTC.